The following is a T cell receptor (beta chain) sequence with its context. Its antigen is as yet unknown. Within the sample, other DNA sequences also encode this same CDR3. Positively selected for CCR7, the CD45RO-negative cells used as naive CD8 cells excluded terminally differentiated effector memory CD45RA+ cells. Donors had no recently reported acute infections or vaccinations and were HIV-negative. The source of the sample is a study of shared clonotypes between healthy human individuals. About the study: A few men and two women, aged 18 to 49, were donors. Findings and caveats of the study: All-four-donor shared clonotypes had higher generation probabilities than non-shared clonotypes did.

Per the study methods: Junction-only sequences produced by ImmunoSEQ had no quality scores, so filtering differed. Generated by immunoSEQ multiplex PCR, the TCRdb table keeps only in-frame clones and is missing some. V and J calls and clone size are as listed in that table; D and trimming were resolved from the DNA. The data hold a few million clones, with 80% to 95% observed a single time. V lost 3 bases to trimming and J lost 2 bases, with 11 bases between them. Germline-derived CDR1 and CDR2 are SGHAT and FQNNGV. CDR3 size: 14 residues. Sequenced sample: naive CD8+ T cells from PBMCs. The receptor comes from a man aged 18 to 30 in good health. Some clones in this sample may be carry-over from other donors' samples. The chain couples TRBV11-2 to TRBJ2-7; D not resolved. The CDR3 loop reads CASSLGQATYEQYF. CDR3 nucleotides: TGTGCCAGCAGCTTGGGTCAGGCTACCTACGAGCAGTACTTC.